In its sample, the clone carrying this T cell receptor beta chain was seen a few times. Antigen specificity is unknown. The sample originates from a study of cytomegalovirus exposure and HLA in healthy donors. General study points: Rare sequences made up most TCRs, while some public TCRs were found in many donors. TCR beta chains numbering roughly 150 were designated cytomegalovirus-associated.

Germline loops: CDR1 SGHRS, CDR2 YFSETQ. CDR3 length: 16 residues. V dropped 0 bases and J dropped 0 bases, with 11 bases sitting between them. Only in-frame clones appear in the TCRdb table, and some are missing; sequencing was by immunoSEQ multiplex PCR. The repertoire holds roughly 150,000 clones, with more than 75% as singletons. The chain has TRBV5-1 and TRBJ2-3; D remains unclear. Specimen: PBMCs. The clonotype was recovered from a man aged 18 to 35 in good health and CMV-seronegative. The CDR3 is CASSLVPGASTDTQYF. CDR3 nucleotides: TGCGCCAGCAGCTTGGTTCCCGGTGCTAGCACAGATACGCAGTATTTT.